A single sample is the source of the 9 T cell receptor beta chains below, sequenced in a study of beta chain features in type 1 diabetes. Their antigen targets remain unknown. The entirety of the isolated RNA underwent reverse transcription, so expressed TCRB transcripts were sequenced. Libraries were prepared by immunoSEQ multiplex PCR; TCRdb keeps only in-frame clonotypes and omits some of them. The sample carries approximately 60,000 clones, about 47% recorded once. Study observations and caveats: Among all four CD4+ subsets, Type 1 diabetes patients had TCRB CDR3s that were moderately but significantly shorter.

The source material was Tregs from blood. The receptor set was obtained from a woman between 40 and 55 years old with type 1 diabetes.

The rearrangement uses TRBV21-1 and TRBJ1-5; the table's D call, TRBD1, was not checked against the DNA. TRBV21-1 is a pseudogene. The CDR3 extends over 17 amino acids. The CDR3 spells CASSKDRGGQGGGPQHF. The CDR3 bases are TGTGCCAGCAGCAAAGATAGAGGGGGACAGGGAGGAGGGCCCCAGCATTTT.

The table lists this clone with a few counts. This chain joins TRBV7-9 and TRBJ2-5; 9 bases align to TRBD1. V lost 5 bases, J lost 5 bases, and 12 bases stayed unmatched. The CDR3 is 16 amino acids. Germline CDR1 SEHNR, CDR2 FQNEAQ (reference sequence). The CDR3 region has the DNA TGTGCCAGCAGCCCCTTAGGGACAGGGACGGGTGAGACCCAGTACTTC. Amino acids: CASSPLGTGTGETQYF.

This clone was found a few times. The chain combines TRBV29-1 with TRBJ1-1; D is unresolved. The CDR3 contains 13 residues. In germline, CDR1 is SQVTM, CDR2 ANQGSEA. Trimming took 6 bases from V and 0 from J, leaving 11 bases between them. CDR3 sequence (DNA): TGCAGCGTCAGTCGAGGAATGAACACTGAAGCTTTCTTT. It encodes CSVSRGMNTEAFF.

This sequence joins TRBV6-6 and TRBJ1-2, with TRBD1 matching 9 bases. From germline, CDR1 is MNHNY and CDR2 SVGAGI (reference sequence). Trimming at V came to 6 bases and at J to 8 bases, leaving 10 bases not matched to a gene. This CDR3 contains 14 residues. The CDR3 bases are TGTGCCAGCAGAACCACAGGGGGCGCGGGCGGCTACACCTTC. Residues: CASRTTGGAGGYTF.

The chain recombines TRBV7-3 with TRBJ1-2; possible D gene TRBD1, 5 bases. Germline assignment: CDR1 SGHTA and CDR2 FQGTGA. The ends were cut back, 3 bases at V and 8 bases at J, with 13 bases in the middle. The CDR3 is 13 amino acids. The CDR3 DNA sequence: TGTGCCAGCAGCTTGGAAGGGGCCGGAGGCTACACCTTC. It specifies CASSLEGAGGYTF. The full variable domain, in which reference TRBV7-3 and TRBJ1-2 provide the parts outside the CDR3, is GAGVSQTPSNKVTEKGKYVELRCDPISGHTALYWYRQSLGQGPEFLIYFQGTGAADDSGLPNDRFFAVRPEGSVSTLKIQRTERGDSAVYLCASSLEGAGGYTFGSGTRLTVV.

The rearrangement uses TRBV5-1 and TRBJ2-1; 9 bases line up with TRBD2. CDR3 length equals 16 residues. The junction had 7 bases not matched to a gene; V was cut back by 1 base and J by 5 bases. The germline gives CDR1 SGHRS, CDR2 YFSETQ. CDR3 sequence reads: CASSLFPSGTDNEQFF. The CDR3 nucleotides read TGCGCCAGCAGCTTGTTCCCTAGCGGGACAGACAATGAGCAGTTCTTC. The full variable domain, completed using reference TRBV5-1 and TRBJ2-1, is KAGVTQTPRYLIKTRGQQVTLSCSPISGHRSVSWYQQTPGQGLQFLFEYFSETQRNKGNFPGRFSGRQFSNSRSEMNVSTLELGDSALYLCASSLFPSGTDNEQFFGPGTRLTVL.

V and J are TRBV7-9 and TRBJ1-3; the D gene is possibly TRBD1 (6 bases). V lost 5 bases and J 0 bases, leaving 14 bases between the germline ends. Germline CDR1 and CDR2: SEHNR and FQNEAQ (reference sequence). This CDR3 comprises 16 residues. DNA of the CDR3: TGTGCCAGCAGCCCCGTTACAGGGTTCTCTGGAAACACCATATATTTT. This translates into CASSPVTGFSGNTIYF.

This clone has a single count. CDR3 in DNA: TGTGCCAGTAGTATAGACACGGGAGCAGGGGGCAGCTACGAGCAGTACTTC. Translation gives CASSIDTGAGGSYEQYF. The chain is built from TRBV19 and TRBJ2-7; 8 nucleotides agree with TRBD1. Germline V CDR1 and CDR2: LNHDA, SQIVND (reference sequence). The CDR3 is 17 residues long. V lost 0 bases to trimming and J lost 3 bases; unmatched junction nucleotides: 10. Based on the CDR3 plus reference TRBV19 and TRBJ2-7, the full variable domain is DGGITQSPKYLFRKEGQNVTLSCEQNLNHDAMYWYRQDPGQGLRLIYYSQIVNDFQKGDIAEGYSVSREKKESFPLTVTSAQKNPTAFYLCASSIDTGAGGSYEQYFGPGTRLTVT.

This clone was seen only a few times. CDR3 sequence reads: CASSVFPHRGSDTEAFF. In nucleotides, the CDR3 is TGTGCCAGCAGCGTATTCCCCCACAGGGGGTCGGACACTGAAGCTTTCTTT. The V gene is TRBV11-2, the J gene TRBJ1-1; 8 bases fit TRBD1. Germline V gene sequence: CDR1 SGHAT, CDR2 FQNNGV. The CDR3 extends over 17 amino acids. Trimming at V came to 5 bases and at J to 3 bases, leaving 14 bases not matched to a gene.